A single sample gave rise to the 30 T cell receptor beta chains below, sequenced in a study of regulatory T cells in long-lasting Graves disease. Construction of TCR beta libraries relied on iRepertoire HTBI primers and on Arm-PCR targeting CDR3 regions. MiXCR was run by TCRdb on the multiplex PCR reads, yielding one entry per CDR3 protein. The sample contains 600,000 to 650,000 distinct CDR3 sequences, approximately 15% of which appear only once. The sample's time point: newly diagnosed GD, antithyroid drugs for less than 3 months. After RNA was extracted from PBMCs, the TCR library was made from it. This sample was shared with a second study, whose subject was T cells in Graves' hyperthyroidism and ophthalmopathy.

Sequencing used peripheral blood mononuclear cells (PBMCs), obtained at new diagnosis, from a patient treated with antithyroid drugs. The receptor set was obtained from a woman aged 25 to 39 with Graves disease.

The table lists this clonotype with many counts. The chain is built from TRBV30 and TRBJ1-4; 8 bases match TRBD1. With V trimmed by 2 bases and J by 7 bases, 9 bases remained unmatched. The germline gives CDR1 GTSNPN, CDR2 SVGIG (reference sequence). CDR3 size: 15 residues. This chain's CDR3 is CAWSLPQGGSEKLFF. The CDR3 DNA reads TGTGCCTGGAGTCTTCCACAGGGGGGAAGTGAAAAACTGTTTTTT.

This clonotype was counted a few times. The chain is built from TRBV12-5 and TRBJ2-1; tentative D call: TRBD1 (7 bases). Germline CDR1 and CDR2: LGHNT and FRNRAP. Deletions cut 0 bases from V and 4 bases from J, with 10 bases between. The CDR3 is made up of 15 amino acids. Here the CDR3 reads CASGLVQGGYNEQFF. CDR3 in DNA: TGTGCTAGTGGTTTGGTGCAGGGGGGTTACAATGAGCAGTTCTTC.

This clonotype was picked up many times. V and J are TRBV12-3 or TRBV12-4 and TRBJ2-7; D possibly corresponds to TRBD2 (6 bases). This CDR3 spans 12 amino acids. The V gene lost 6 bases and the J gene lost 8 bases, with 14 bases spanning the gap. CDR3 protein: CASRRDGQKQYF. The CDR3 coding sequence is TGTGCCAGCAGGCGGGACGGTCAAAAGCAGTACTTC.

This clonotype was picked up many times. The chain joins TRBV3-1 to TRBJ1-1, with D tentatively TRBD1 (6 bases). CDR1 and CDR2 (germline): LGHDT, YNNKEL (reference sequence). CDR3 length equals 13 residues. The V and J ends lost 4 bases and 10 bases respectively, with 16 bases between them. CDR3 amino acids: CASSPGPGAGAFF. The CDR3 DNA reads TGTGCCAGCAGCCCAGGGCCAGGGGCCGGAGCTTTCTTT.

The chain employs TRBV5-5 and TRBJ2-5; 8 nucleotides line up with TRBD1. V trimming: 5 bases; J trimming: 7 bases; junction bases outside the gene matches: 13. CDR3 length: 15 residues. CDR1 SGHKS and CDR2 YYEKEE come from the germline V gene (reference sequence). The CDR3 protein is CASSPDREFPLTQYF. The CDR3 DNA reads as TGTGCCAGCAGTCCGGACAGGGAATTCCCCTTGACCCAGTACTTC.

This clonotype was picked up many times. The J gene is TRBJ1-2, the V gene TRBV3-1; D not resolved. V lost 1 base to trimming and J lost 5 bases, with 8 bases between them. CDR1 LGHDT and CDR2 YNNKEL come from the germline V gene (reference sequence). The CDR3 length is 13 residues. The CDR3 spells CASSQGGVYGYTF. In nucleotides, the CDR3 is TGTGCCAGCAGCCAAGGTGGGGTATATGGCTACACCTTC. Full variable domain (rest looked up from reference TRBV3-1 and TRBJ1-2): DTAVSQTPKYLVTQMGNDKSIKCEQNLGHDTMYWYKQDSKKFLKIMFSYNNKELIINETVPNRFSPKSPDKAHLNLHINSLELGDSAVYFCASSQGGVYGYTFGSGTRLTVV.

This clonotype was observed at least ten times. This rearrangement joins TRBV27 to TRBJ2-3; D possibly corresponds to TRBD1 (6 bases). The CDR3 consists of 15 residues. The germline CDR1 and CDR2 sequences are MNHEY and SMNVEV (reference sequence). Trimming removed 3 bases at V and 6 bases at J, with 16 bases between. CDR3 DNA sequence: TGTGCCAGCAGTTTGCAGGGGCTAGGAGCGGATACGCAGTATTTT. This encodes CASSLQGLGADTQYF.

This clonotype was found a few times. A read error may account for a junction end that differs from germline. The rearrangement links TRBV2 to TRBJ2-2; TRBD2 might be the D (6 bases). This CDR3 has 15 residues. The germline gives CDR1 SNHLY, CDR2 FYNNEI. CDR3 DNA sequence: TGTGCCAGCAGTGAAGTCAGGGTTCGTGGCGGGGAGCTGGTTTTT. The encoded protein is CASSEVRVRGGELVF.

This clonotype has at least ten counts. The J gene is TRBJ2-4, the V gene TRBV11-2; possible D gene TRBD1, 5 bases. The length of the CDR3 is 14 residues. CDR1 is SGHAT, CDR2 FQNNGV, per germline. V lost 2 bases and J lost 2, with 7 bases in between. The CDR3 region is CASSLQGPKNIQYF. Here the CDR3 DNA reads TGTGCCAGCAGCTTACAGGGTCCCAAAAACATTCAGTACTTC.

This clonotype was counted ten times or more. The rearrangement uses TRBV19 and TRBJ2-3, with 8 bases fitting TRBD2. V gave up 7 bases and J gave up 5 bases; unmatched junction bases: 2. This CDR3 comprises 12 residues. Germline V gives CDR1 LNHDA, CDR2 SQIVND (reference sequence). CDR3 amino acids: CASNRGGDTQYF. The CDR3 DNA follows: TGTGCCAGTAATCGGGGGGGAGATACGCAGTATTTT.

The chain uses TRBV30 and TRBJ1-2; a possible D gene is TRBD1 (5 bases). V was clipped by 5 bases and J by 0 bases, with 19 bases between them. Germline V gene sequence: CDR1 GTSNPN, CDR2 SVGIG (reference sequence). The CDR3 contains 16 residues. CDR3 protein: CAWGPARQFPNYGYTF. The DNA of the CDR3 is TGTGCCTGGGGCCCGGCCCGACAGTTTCCTAACTATGGCTACACCTTC.

This clonotype showed up just a few times. The J gene is TRBJ2-5, the V gene TRBV20-1; 9 nucleotides match TRBD2. In germline, CDR1 is DFQATT, CDR2 SNEGSKA (reference sequence). The CDR3 spans 16 residues. J gave up 5 bases and V 1 base, and 11 bases lay outside the gene matches. The CDR3 here is CSARGVLREGGETQYF. The DNA of the CDR3 is TGCAGTGCTAGAGGGGTTTTGCGGGAGGGCGGGGAGACCCAGTACTTC.

This clonotype was picked up many times. The chain joins TRBV28 to TRBJ1-6; D is perhaps TRBD1 (6 bases). The CDR3 is 15 amino acids. V was cut by 10 bases and J by 4 bases, with 17 bases left in between. In germline, CDR1 is MDHEN, CDR2 SYDVKM. This CDR3 is CATGTSGAYNSPLHF. Written as DNA, the CDR3 is TGTGCCACCGGGACCTCAGGGGCTTATAATTCACCCCTCCACTTT. Full variable domain (remainder filled in from reference TRBV28 and TRBJ1-6): DVKVTQSSRYLVKRTGEKVFLECVQDMDHENMFWYRQDPGLGLRLIYFSYDVKMKEKGDIPEGYSVSREKKERFSLILESASTNQTSMYLCATGTSGAYNSPLHFGNGTRLTVT.

This clonotype occurred a few times. The chain recombines TRBV3-1 with TRBJ1-2, with TRBD1 matching over 7 bases. CDR1 and CDR2 (germline): LGHDT, YNNKEL (reference sequence). V trimming: 5 bases; J trimming: 4 bases; junction bases outside the gene matches: 10. The CDR3 loop spans 15 amino acids. CDR3 nucleotide sequence: TGTGCCAGCAGCAACCGGGACAGACCTCTCTATGGCTACACCTTC. Protein product: CASSNRDRPLYGYTF.

This clonotype was seen more than once but under ten times. The V call is TRBV9, the J call TRBJ2-1; a possible D gene is TRBD2 (6 bases). CDR1 is SGDLS, CDR2 YYNGEE, per germline. V was trimmed by 3 bases and J by 9 bases, leaving 10 bases between them. This CDR3 contains 12 residues. CDR3: CASSAGSSEQFF. Here the CDR3 DNA reads TGTGCCAGCAGCGCCGGGAGCAGTGAGCAGTTCTTC.

This clonotype was counted many times. This chain joins TRBV6-2 or TRBV6-3 and TRBJ1-1, with D maybe TRBD1 (6 bases). Between the trimmed V and J ends, which lost 6 bases and 8 bases, there was a span of 16 bases. CDR3 length: 13 residues. Germline CDR1 MNHEY, CDR2 SVGEGT. The CDR3 DNA reads as TGTGCCAGCAGGTACCAGTGGACAGCAGAAGCTTTCTTT. Translated, it gives CASRYQWTAEAFF.

This clonotype showed up just a few times. A much larger clone differs by one base, so this may be a read error. The rearrangement uses TRBV20-1 and TRBJ1-2, with 9 bases identical to TRBD1. The V and J ends lost 3 bases and 7 bases, in that order; junction bases with no gene match: 12. Germline V lookup: CDR1 DFQATT, CDR2 SNEGSKA (reference sequence). The CDR3 is made up of 15 amino acids. This CDR3 reads CSASLSGQGHFGYTF. CDR3 coding DNA: TGCAGTGCTAGCCTTTCGGGACAGGGTCACTTTGGCTACACCTTC.

The chain joins TRBV7-3 to TRBJ2-7; D assignment may be TRBD1 or TRBD2 (5 bases each). The CDR3 is 14 amino acids. Germline CDR1 and CDR2: SGHTA and FQGTGA. Trimming left V 5 bases short and J 6 bases short, with 17 bases between. The CDR3 nucleotides are TGTGCCAGCAGCCGGGACCATAATTTGGGCGAGCAGTACTTC. Protein sequence: CASSRDHNLGEQYF.

This clonotype occurred many times. The chain couples TRBV6-1 to TRBJ2-3, with D unclear. CDR1 MNHNS and CDR2 SASEGT come from the germline V gene. V lost 7 bases, J lost 7 bases, and 12 bases lay in between. The CDR3 is made up of 12 amino acids. This chain's CDR3 is CASIIHFYTQYF. CDR3 bases: TGTGCCAGCATCATACATTTCTATACGCAGTATTTT.

This clonotype was seen a few times. The chain carries TRBV18 and TRBJ2-5; D not resolved. Germline loops: CDR1 KGHSH, CDR2 LQKENI. There are 15 residues in the CDR3. With 1 base removed from V and 0 bases from J, the gap between germline ends came to 9 bases. Here the CDR3 reads CASSPQLGYQETQYF. The CDR3 DNA follows: TGTGCCAGCTCACCACAGTTGGGGTACCAAGAGACCCAGTACTTC.

V is TRBV20-1 and J is TRBJ2-7; D remains unclear. Trimming shortened V by 0 bases and J by 1 base, and 7 bases separated the two germline ends. CDR3 size: 13 residues. From germline, CDR1 is DFQATT and CDR2 SNEGSKA (reference sequence). As DNA, the CDR3 is TGCAGTGCTAGAGATTCTAGATCCTACGAGCAGTACTTC. Translation gives CSARDSRSYEQYF.

This clonotype was seen ten or more times. The V and J genes are TRBV24-1 and TRBJ1-3; TRBD1 might be the D (5 bases). This CDR3 comprises 14 residues. CDR1 KGHDR and CDR2 SFDVKD come from the germline V gene. V was clipped by 9 bases and J by 0 bases, with 11 bases between them. CDR3 in DNA: TGTGCCACCCAAGACAGTATCTCTGGAAACACCATATATTTT. Its translation: CATQDSISGNTIYF.

The sample holds a few counts of this clonotype. The chain carries TRBV19 and TRBJ1-4, with a possible D match to TRBD1 (5 bases). The ends were cut back, 8 bases at V and 7 bases at J, with 14 bases in the middle. There are 13 residues in the CDR3. Germline CDR1 and CDR2: LNHDA and SQIVND (reference sequence). The CDR3 DNA reads TGTGCCAGTTCATCGTCAGGGCGTGAAAAACTGTTTTTT. This sequence encodes CASSSSGREKLFF.

There are many counts of this clonotype. V gene TRBV28 combines with J gene TRBJ1-1; D is ambiguous. Trimming removed 2 bases from V and 0 bases from J, with 7 bases in between. This CDR3 spans 14 amino acids. Germline-derived CDR1 and CDR2 are MDHEN and SYDVKM. This CDR3 is CASSLHSMNTEAFF. DNA for the CDR3: TGTGCCAGCAGTTTACACTCCATGAACACTGAAGCTTTCTTT.

Worth noting for this clonotype: The junction and the germline gene differ at one end; a read error may be behind it. This chain connects TRBV24-1 to TRBJ2-3; a weak D match, TRBD2 (6 bases). This CDR3 contains 17 residues. Germline loops: CDR1 KGHDR, CDR2 SFDVKD. DNA of the CDR3: TGTGCCACCAGTGATGCGCAGGGAGGTATTCGCACAGATACGCGGTATTTT. Protein product: CATSDAQGGIRTDTRYF.

At least ten counts were recorded for this clonotype. The rearrangement uses TRBV10-3 and TRBJ1-4; tentatively, D is TRBD1 (6 bases). V gave up 3 bases and J gave up 7 bases, with 15 bases separating them. There are 15 residues in the CDR3. CDR1 ENHRY and CDR2 SYGVKD come from the germline V gene. The CDR3 DNA follows: TGTGCCATCAGTGATTCAGGGGCCAGGGGTGAAAAACTGTTTTTT. This codes for CAISDSGARGEKLFF.

In this sample, this clonotype turned up a few times. The chain couples TRBV10-3 to TRBJ2-7, with TRBD2 matching 16 bases. Germline V gives CDR1 ENHRY, CDR2 SYGVKD. The CDR3 spans 18 residues. Germline trimming cut 10 bases from V and 1 base from J; bases unmatched to any gene: 13. CDR3 sequence (DNA): TGTGCCAACTCGGCCGGGACTAGCGGGAGGGCCGGTTCCTACGAGCAGTACTTC. Translation gives CANSAGTSGRAGSYEQYF.

This clonotype was picked up many times. The chain combines TRBV29-1 with TRBJ1-1; D gene unclear. The V and J ends lost 8 bases and 1 base respectively, with 8 bases between them. CDR3 length: 11 amino acids. Germline V gives CDR1 SQVTM, CDR2 ANQGSEA. In nucleotides, the CDR3 is TGCAGCCAGGCTACGAACACTGAAGCTTTCTTT. Protein: CSQATNTEAFF.

This clonotype was counted many times. The chain is built from TRBV29-1 and TRBJ1-1; D not certain. Germline CDR1 SQVTM, CDR2 ANQGSEA. The ends were cut back, 7 bases at V and 1 base at J, with 10 bases in the middle. The length of the CDR3 is 12 residues. CDR3 protein: CSAEDRNTEAFF. The CDR3 DNA reads TGCAGCGCGGAGGACCGGAACACTGAAGCTTTCTTT.

This clonotype occurred many times. The chain combines TRBV27 with TRBJ2-3; 9 bases fit TRBD2. Germline values: CDR1 MNHEY, CDR2 SMNVEV (reference sequence). Trimming at V came to 2 bases and at J to 2 bases, leaving 2 bases not matched to a gene. The CDR3 loop spans 15 amino acids. The CDR3 DNA reads TGTGCCAGCAGTTTAGGACTAGCGCTCACAGATACGCAGTATTTT. It codes for CASSLGLALTDTQYF.